This T cell receptor (beta chain) was profiled in a study of siplizumab effects on memory and regulatory T cells. Notes on the study in general: Suppression by proliferating Tregs derived from siplizumab cultures was not verified. The study found naive T cells seemingly more diverse than memory cells and seemingly major alloresponse contributors. Siplizumab significantly reduced alloreactive sequences traceable to unstimulated CD4+ memory cells. Poor capture below about 10^-5 frequency left most alloreactive clones unmapped to unstimulated subsets.

Germline V gene lookup returns CDR1 KGHSH and CDR2 LQKENI. V was clipped by 3 bases and J by 3 bases; unmatched bases: 2. The CDR3 is 13 residues long. With regard to this clone: Its antigen is currently unknown.

Some clones are missing from TCRdb's copy, which holds only in-frame ones; the method was immunoSEQ multiplex PCR. The repertoire consists of 120,000 or so clones, with 80% to 95% occurring once and the leading ten covering approximately 1.2%. The rearrangement joins TRBV18 to TRBJ2-7; 7 positions match TRBD1. This clonotype originated in a human donor in good health. The sequencing input was CD4+ T cells sorted from blood. The CDR3 nucleotides read TGTGCCAGCTCACCCGGGACAGTCTACGAGCAGTACTTC. Protein sequence: CASSPGTVYEQYF.